These 9 T cell receptor beta chains came from one sample sequenced in a study of breast tumors, draining lymph nodes, adjacent tissues (dated by TCRdb to the mid-2010s). The library was prepared using multiplex PCR. Sequenced using an Illumina HiSeq 2000. TCRdb ran its own pipeline on the public reads, namely fastp trimming at Q25 and MiXCR clone calling, and kept in-frame beta chains. Identical CDR3 protein sequences are pooled into one entry, listed with their most common genes and DNA. The sample table lists 20,000 to 25,000 distinct CDR3 sequences, about 30% of them with a count of one. The top ten constitute around 10% of the sample. The specimen was breast tumor tissue. These receptors all stem from a female donor with breast cancer. Some clones in this sample may be carry-over from other donors' samples.

On this clonotype: A much larger clone differs from this one at a single base, so this may be a read error. This CDR3 is missing its conserved last phenylalanine or tryptophan, likely due to a read error. This chain connects TRBV6-1 to TRBJ1-5; a weak D match, TRBD1 (5 bases). The CDR3 loop spans 12 amino acids. Germline V gene lookup returns CDR1 MNHNS and CDR2 SASEGT. V lost 6 bases and J lost 11, with 14 bases in between. The CDR3 DNA reads TGTGCCAGCAGCCCCGGGACGGAAGCCCAGCATGTT. Protein: CASSPGTEAQHV.

At least ten counts were recorded for this clonotype. The CDR3 protein is CASSLVWSGRATDTQYF. The CDR3 nucleotides are TGCGCCAGCAGCTTGGTATGGTCGGGGAGGGCCACAGATACGCAGTATTTT. The rearrangement uses TRBV5-1 and TRBJ2-3; 7 nucleotides match TRBD2. Per the germline V gene, CDR1 is SGHRS and CDR2 is YFSETQ. J lost 2 bases, V lost 0 bases, and 9 bases had no gene match. The CDR3 covers 17 residues.

This clonotype was seen at least ten times. The V and J genes are TRBV30 and TRBJ1-3; a weak D match, TRBD1 (5 bases). CDR3 length equals 12 residues. Germline CDR1 is GTSNPN and CDR2 is SVGIG (reference sequence). V was pared by 4 bases and J by 3 bases, with 7 bases between. DNA for the CDR3: TGTGCCTGGAAGGGGCTTGGAAACACCATATATTTT. This sequence encodes CAWKGLGNTIYF.

This chain uses TRBV15 with TRBJ2-5; TRBD2 agrees at 7 bases. Germline CDR1 reads LNHNV; CDR2 reads YYDKDF (reference sequence). This CDR3 has 14 residues. V was clipped by 1 base and J by 10 bases; unmatched bases: 9. This CDR3 is CATSRVDLAEVQYF. CDR3 DNA: TGTGCCACCAGCAGAGTAGATCTAGCGGAGGTCCAGTACTTC.

This clonotype appeared many times. V and J are TRBV20-1 and TRBJ2-5, with 8 bases fitting TRBD2. Germline values: CDR1 DFQATT, CDR2 SNEGSKA (reference sequence). The CDR3 is made up of 16 amino acids. The ends lost 1 base at V and 5 bases at J; junction bases unmatched: 12. For the CDR3, the DNA is TGCAGTGCTAGAGCTGTGAGTAGCGGGGAGATCGAGACCCAGTACTTC. This encodes CSARAVSSGEIETQYF.

J is TRBJ2-2 and V is TRBV10-3; D is possibly TRBD1 (5 bases). Per the germline V gene, CDR1 is ENHRY and CDR2 is SYGVKD. V lost 0 bases to trimming and J lost 0 bases, with 8 bases between them. The CDR3 is 16 amino acids. The chain's CDR3 is CAISESGQANTGELFF. The CDR3 DNA reads as TGTGCCATCAGTGAGTCGGGGCAGGCGAACACCGGGGAGCTGTTTTTT.

The J gene is TRBJ2-5, the V gene TRBV7-9; D remains unclear. Trimming took off 4 bases at V and 2 bases at J, with 5 bases between the two ends. Germline V CDR1 and CDR2: SEHNR, FQNEAQ (reference sequence). The CDR3 runs 12 residues. The CDR3 region has the DNA TGTGCCAGCAGCTGGGGACAAGAGACCCAGTACTTC. This gives the protein CASSWGQETQYF.

This clonotype was observed many times. The chain links TRBV5-1 to TRBJ2-7, with D maybe TRBD2 (6 bases). Trimming left V 5 bases short and J 2 bases short, with 14 bases between. The germline CDR1 and CDR2 sequences are SGHRS and YFSETQ. This CDR3 comprises 14 residues. As DNA, the CDR3 is TGCGCCAGCAGGAGTGGGGGGAGTACCTACGAGCAGTACTTC. This encodes CASRSGGSTYEQYF. Using reference TRBV5-1 and TRBJ2-7 for the parts outside the CDR3, the full variable domain is KAGVTQTPRYLIKTRGQQVTLSCSPISGHRSVSWYQQTPGQGLQFLFEYFSETQRNKGNFPGRFSGRQFSNSRSEMNVSTLELGDSALYLCASRSGGSTYEQYFGPGTRLTVT.

The rearrangement uses TRBV6-6 and TRBJ1-1, with a weak D call TRBD1 (5 bases). From germline, CDR1 is MNHNY and CDR2 SVGAGI (reference sequence). V was clipped by 2 bases and J by 5 bases, with 12 bases between them. The CDR3 runs to 14 residues. The CDR3 DNA reads as TGTGCCAGCAGTTACAGGGGAGCGGTAACTGAAGCTTTCTTT. Translating gives CASSYRGAVTEAFF.